Listed below are T cell receptor beta chains from one sample, sequenced in a study of blood T cell repertoires in COVID-19. The table came from immunoSEQ multiplex PCR; TCRdb's copy has only in-frame clones and leaves some out. The sample includes about 330,000 clones, roughly 86% of them seen just once. Sequencing input: peripheral blood. The origin of the receptors is a man under 40 with COVID-19, enrolled during active disease. The CDR3 runs from the conserved cysteine through the conserved F or W. The order of the fields is J gene, D gene, CDR3 length, V gene, CDR3 DNA, CDR3 protein. The D gene is left open where the match is weak.

j_call: TRBJ1-6; d_call: NA; cdr3_length: 14; v_call: TRBV10-3; cdr3_nt: TGTGCCATCAGTGACTCAGGGTATAATTCACCCCTCCACTTT; cdr3_aa: CAISDSGYNSPLHF
j_call: TRBJ2-7; d_call: NA; cdr3_length: 14; v_call: TRBV28; cdr3_nt: TGTGCCAGCAGGCGGACAGCCTCGGCCTACGAGCAGTACTTC; cdr3_aa: CASRRTASAYEQYF
j_call: TRBJ1-5; d_call: NA; cdr3_length: 14; v_call: TRBV15; cdr3_nt: TGTGCCACCAGCAGAGTGTATAGCAATCAGCCCCAGCATTTT; cdr3_aa: CATSRVYSNQPQHF
j_call: TRBJ2-7; d_call: TRBD2; cdr3_length: 15; v_call: TRBV10-3; cdr3_nt: TGTGCCATCAGTGAGTCCGGGACTAGCGTAGACGAGCAGTACTTC; cdr3_aa: CAISESGTSVDEQYF
j_call: TRBJ2-1; d_call: TRBD2; cdr3_length: 18; v_call: TRBV15; cdr3_nt: TGTGCCACCAGCAGACGTCAGGTGGGGGAGGGCCTCTACAATGAGCAGTTCTTC; cdr3_aa: CATSRRQVGEGLYNEQFF
j_call: TRBJ1-3; d_call: TRBD1; cdr3_length: 15; v_call: TRBV6-5; cdr3_nt: TGTGCCAGCAGTCCCGACAGGGGGCCTGGAAACACCATATATTTT; cdr3_aa: CASSPDRGPGNTIYF
j_call: TRBJ2-1; d_call: TRBD1; cdr3_length: 13; v_call: TRBV6-2/TRBV6-3; cdr3_nt: TGTGCCAGCAGTCACAGGGGATACAATGAGCAGTTCTTC; cdr3_aa: CASSHRGYNEQFF
j_call: TRBJ1-2; d_call: NA; cdr3_length: 13; v_call: TRBV6-2/TRBV6-3; cdr3_nt: TGTGCCAGCAGTCAGCTAGCTAACTATGGCTACACCTTC; cdr3_aa: CASSQLANYGYTF
j_call: TRBJ2-7; d_call: TRBD2; cdr3_length: 15; v_call: TRBV7-2; cdr3_nt: TGTGCCAGCAGCCCCCAGGTGGGGTGGGGGGGCGAGCAGTACTTC; cdr3_aa: CASSPQVGWGGEQYF
j_call: TRBJ1-6; d_call: TRBD1; cdr3_length: 15; v_call: TRBV5-1; cdr3_nt: TGCGCCAGCAGCTGGGACAGGGGGACTAATTCACCCCTCCACTTT; cdr3_aa: CASSWDRGTNSPLHF
j_call: TRBJ2-1; d_call: NA; cdr3_length: 16; v_call: TRBV2; cdr3_nt: TGTGCCAGCAGTGAAGCGCTAATTAAGGGGAACAATGAGCAGTTCTTC; cdr3_aa: CASSEALIKGNNEQFF
j_call: TRBJ2-3; d_call: NA; cdr3_length: 15; v_call: TRBV11-2; cdr3_nt: TGTGCCAGCAGCGTGGGCGTGGGGCACACAGATACGCAGTATTTT; cdr3_aa: CASSVGVGHTDTQYF